These 10 T cell receptor beta chains share one sample of origin, sequenced in a study of blood T cell repertoires in COVID-19. The repertoire was sequenced with immunoSEQ multiplex PCR; TCRdb's copy has only in-frame clones and lacks some. The repertoire holds around 100,000 clones, with around 85% as singletons. The sequenced sample was peripheral blood. All receptors derive from a man in his forties or fifties with active or convalescent COVID-19.

The chain uses TRBV27 and TRBJ2-3, with D possibly being TRBD2 (7 bases). This CDR3 contains 16 residues. The V and J ends lost 5 bases and 3 bases respectively, with 18 bases between them. Germline CDR1 and CDR2: MNHEY and SMNVEV (reference sequence). CDR3 coding DNA: TGTGCCAGCAGTCGATGGGGGGGGGCGGAAACAGATACGCAGTATTTT. It is translated as CASSRWGGAETDTQYF.

This clone was detected once. The V gene is TRBV19, the J gene TRBJ1-2; D unresolved. Trimming shortened V by 6 bases and J by 3 bases, and 17 bases separated the two germline ends. Germline V lookup: CDR1 LNHDA, CDR2 SQIVND (reference sequence). This CDR3 has 15 residues. The CDR3 sequence is CASSTPDGGDYGYTF. In nucleotides, the CDR3 is TGTGCCAGTAGCACCCCGGACGGCGGGGACTATGGCTACACCTTC.

The V and J genes are TRBV24-1 and TRBJ1-5; 9 bases align to TRBD1. Losses at the gene ends were 3 bases for V and 1 base for J; bases not matched to a gene: 3. The germline CDR1 and CDR2 sequences are KGHDR and SFDVKD. The CDR3 runs 16 residues. The CDR3: CATSDPGTGSNQPQHF. The CDR3 DNA sequence: TGTGCCACCAGTGATCCCGGGACAGGGAGCAATCAGCCCCAGCATTTT.

The chain employs TRBV7-6 and TRBJ2-3; the D gene is possibly TRBD1 (7 bases). CDR3 length: 16 residues. Deletions cut 5 bases from V and 0 bases from J, with 15 bases between. Germline V gene lookup returns CDR1 SGHVS and CDR2 FNYEAQ. The CDR3: CASSIRGVSSTDTQYF. The DNA for the CDR3 is TGTGCCAGCAGCATCAGGGGGGTATCCAGCACAGATACGCAGTATTTT.

The chain carries TRBV27 and TRBJ1-2; 7 bases align to TRBD1. V lost 9 bases to trimming and J lost 5 bases; unmatched junction nucleotides: 6. Germline assignment: CDR1 MNHEY and CDR2 SMNVEV (reference sequence). The CDR3 is 12 residues long. CDR3 DNA: TGTGCCAGTCGACAGGGAACTTATGGCTACACCTTC. Its translation is CASRQGTYGYTF.

As for this clone: In the same sample, other DNA sequences code for this CDR3. The chain uses TRBV3-1 (or the pseudogene TRBV3-2) and TRBJ2-7; D unclear. The CDR3 length is 14 residues. The V end lost 3 bases, the J end lost 0 bases, and 9 bases lay between the germline ends. Germline CDR1 reads LGHDT; CDR2 reads YNNKEL (reference sequence). The CDR3: CASSHLADSYEQYF. As DNA, the CDR3 is TGTGCCAGCAGCCATCTTGCGGACTCCTACGAGCAGTACTTC.

The chain recombines TRBV7-9 with TRBJ2-1, with D unresolved. Germline V gene lookup returns CDR1 SEHNR and CDR2 FQNEAQ (reference sequence). The CDR3 length is 17 residues. V lost 5 bases to trimming and J lost 0 bases, with 17 bases between them. The DNA for the CDR3 is TGTGCCAGCAGCCCAAGAAGCGCGCCGACCTCCTACAATGAGCAGTTCTTC. Translated, it gives CASSPRSAPTSYNEQFF.

The chain employs TRBV6-5 and TRBJ1-1, with D possibly being TRBD1 (5 bases). The germline V gene has CDR1 MNHEY and CDR2 SVGAGI. V lost 7 bases, J lost 9 bases, and 21 bases lay in between. CDR3 length: 14 amino acids. As DNA, the CDR3 is TGTGCCAGCACCCCTTTAGGGAGGGGAGGGAAAGCTTTCTTT. This translates into CASTPLGRGGKAFF.

This clone was counted between two and nine times. The V call is TRBV5-1, the J call TRBJ1-1, with D possibly matching TRBD1 (5 bases). Per germline, CDR1 SGHRS and CDR2 YFSETQ. The V gene lost 5 bases and the J gene lost 0 bases, with 17 bases spanning the gap. The length of the CDR3 is 16 residues. CDR3 DNA sequence: TGCGCCAGCAGTTTTGCCGAGGGAGGGGTGAACACTGAAGCTTTCTTT. Encoded protein: CASSFAEGGVNTEAFF.

The rearrangement uses TRBV12-5 and TRBJ2-3, with TRBD2 identical over 13 bases. Unmatched junction bases numbered 9, after V lost 4 bases and J lost 2 bases. Per germline, CDR1 LGHNT and CDR2 FRNRAP. The CDR3 is made up of 18 amino acids. The CDR3 loop reads CASGSRYGTSGNTDTQYF. In nucleotides, the CDR3 is TGTGCTAGTGGTTCACGATACGGGACTAGCGGGAACACAGATACGCAGTATTTT.